One and the same sample provided the 13 T cell receptor beta chains below, sequenced in a study of blood T cells in healthy people across ages. Next came a second PCR, run for about 7 to 12 cycles, which used a sample-barcoded 5' primer along with a J-beta primer mix. TCRdb reprocessed the 5' RACE reads via MiXCR and lists one record per CDR3 protein. The sample has some 1.6 million distinct CDR3 sequences, roughly a third seen once. Sample: blood. Every receptor here comes from a woman in her thirties in good health.

The chain is built from TRBV6-5 and TRBJ2-3, with D perhaps matching TRBD2 (5 bases). Germline lookup yields CDR1 MNHEY and CDR2 SVGAGI. The CDR3 runs 13 residues. V dropped 6 bases and J dropped 3 bases, with 10 bases sitting between them. This CDR3 reads CASSRRPTDTQYF. CDR3 nucleotide sequence: TGTGCCAGCAGCCGGAGGCCGACAGATACGCAGTATTTT.

This clonotype was seen a handful of times. The chain links TRBV5-1 to TRBJ2-6, with TRBD1 as a possible D gene (6 bases). Germline values: CDR1 SGHRS, CDR2 YFSETQ. Trimming took 2 bases from V and 1 from J, leaving 31 bases between them. CDR3 length equals 23 residues. The CDR3 nucleotides are TGCGCCAGCAGCTTCTTGGCGAAGCGGCCGCCGAACGAGGGGGAATCTGGGGCCAACGTCCTGACTTTC. Translation: CASSFLAKRPPNEGESGANVLTF. Looking up the rest from reference TRBV5-1 and TRBJ2-6 gives the full variable domain: KAGVTQTPRYLIKTRGQQVTLSCSPISGHRSVSWYQQTPGQGLQFLFEYFSETQRNKGNFPGRFSGRQFSNSRSEMNVSTLELGDSALYLCASSFLAKRPPNEGESGANVLTFGAGSRLTVL.

The gene calls are TRBV27 and TRBJ2-2; 11 nucleotides line up with TRBD2. Germline CDR1 is MNHEY and CDR2 is SMNVEV (reference sequence). The CDR3 runs to 14 residues. V gave up 8 bases and J gave up 6 bases; unmatched junction bases: 5. CDR3 sequence: CASQGLAAPGELFF. CDR3 DNA sequence: TGTGCCAGCCAGGGACTAGCGGCACCCGGGGAGCTGTTTTTT.

This clonotype turned up a few times. The rearrangement joins TRBV15 to TRBJ1-5; TRBD1 matches 8 bases. CDR1 is LNHNV and CDR2 is YYDKDF in the germline V gene (reference sequence). The CDR3 is made up of 15 amino acids. Germline trimming cut 0 bases from V and 7 bases from J; bases unmatched to any gene: 5. The CDR3, as DNA: TGTGCCACCAGCAGAGATTTGGGGACAGGACAGCCCCAGCATTTT. It specifies CATSRDLGTGQPQHF.

The chain has TRBV20-1 and TRBJ2-7; D gene uncertain. Trimming shortened V by 1 base and J by 1 base, and 14 bases separated the two germline ends. Germline V gives CDR1 DFQATT, CDR2 SNEGSKA (reference sequence). This CDR3 has 15 amino acids. CDR3 nucleotides: TGCAGTGCTAGAGGCCCCTCTGGCAGTTCCTACGAGCAGTACTTC. It encodes CSARGPSGSSYEQYF.

This chain links TRBV7-3 with TRBJ2-1, with 7 bases identical to TRBD2. Germline CDR1 reads SGHTA; CDR2 reads FQGTGA. After removal of 5 bases from V and 2 bases from J, the junction contained 9 bases not matched to a gene. The CDR3 length is 16 residues. This CDR3 reads CASSARHGGTYNEQFF. DNA of the CDR3: TGTGCCAGCAGCGCGAGGCACGGGGGGACCTACAATGAGCAGTTCTTC.

The V call is TRBV29-1, the J call TRBJ2-1; D possibly uses TRBD1 or TRBD2 (5 bases each). V gave up 5 bases and J gave up 8 bases, with 16 bases separating them. The germline V gene encodes CDR1 SQVTM and CDR2 ANQGSEA. The CDR3 consists of 13 residues. The CDR3 sequence: CSVPTGRRDEQFF. CDR3 sequence (DNA): TGCAGCGTTCCCACAGGTAGGCGGGATGAGCAGTTCTTC.

The chain combines TRBV7-7 with TRBJ2-3; 9 nucleotides line up with TRBD2. The CDR3 runs 15 residues. V shed 3 bases and J 4 bases; nucleotides not matched to a gene: 5. CDR1 SSHAT and CDR2 FNYEAQ come from the germline V gene (reference sequence). This CDR3 reads CASSLSGGNADTQYF. The CDR3 region has the DNA TGTGCCAGCAGCTTGAGCGGGGGGAACGCAGATACGCAGTATTTT.

The chain combines TRBV7-3 with TRBJ2-1, with 7 bases aligning to TRBD2. CDR3 length: 15 residues. CDR1 and CDR2 from the germline V gene are SGHTA and FQGTGA. The junction had 4 bases not matched to a gene; V was cut back by 5 bases and J by 0 bases. CDR3 nucleotides: TGTGCCAGCAGCCGGACTAGGGACTCCTACAATGAGCAGTTCTTC. It yields the protein CASSRTRDSYNEQFF.

This clonotype has more than one count but fewer than ten. Here the CDR3 reads CASSSLARETQYF. Written as DNA, the CDR3 is TGTGCCAGCAGTTCCCTTGCGCGGGAGACCCAGTACTTC. The chain combines TRBV12-3 or TRBV12-4 with TRBJ2-5; D unresolved. The CDR3 loop spans 13 amino acids. V lost 4 bases to trimming and J lost 5 bases, with 11 bases between them.

Only a few counts were recorded for this clonotype. The V and J genes are TRBV18 and TRBJ2-5; tentatively, D is TRBD1 (5 bases). CDR3 length equals 14 residues. The V gene's germline CDR1 is KGHSH and CDR2 LQKENI. Trimming removed 0 bases from V and 5 bases from J, with 10 bases in between. CDR3 sequence (DNA): TGTGCCAGCTCACCACCTCAGGGTGCGGAGACCCAGTACTTC. This sequence encodes CASSPPQGAETQYF.

This CDR3 reads CSASSYNSPLHF. The CDR3 DNA is TGCAGTGCAAGTTCCTATAATTCACCCCTCCACTTT. The chain is built from TRBV20-1 and TRBJ1-6; D is ambiguous. Germline CDR1 and CDR2: DFQATT and SNEGSKA (reference sequence). The CDR3 consists of 12 residues. The V and J ends lost 6 bases and 1 base respectively, with 4 bases between them.

The V gene is TRBV7-9, the J gene TRBJ2-5; a weak D match, TRBD2 (7 bases). CDR3 length: 14 residues. Germline assignment: CDR1 SEHNR and CDR2 FQNEAQ (reference sequence). With 5 bases removed from V and 7 bases from J, the gap between germline ends came to 17 bases. The CDR3 DNA sequence: TGTGCCAGCAGCCGGGGGCTAGCGGAAGGGACCCAGTACTTC. It codes for CASSRGLAEGTQYF.